This T cell receptor (beta chain) stems from a study of shared clonotypes between healthy human individuals. The CDR3 is 13 amino acids. V was trimmed by 3 bases and J by 6 bases, leaving 9 bases between them. Germline V gives CDR1 SGHRS, CDR2 YFSETQ. In the original workflow: From ImmunoSEQ came sequences covering only the junction and carrying no quality scores, so filtering differed. Generated by immunoSEQ multiplex PCR, the TCRdb table keeps only in-frame clones and is missing some. V and J calls plus clone size are reproduced from that table; the DNA served to infer D and trimming. The top ten clones hold over 1.5% of a sample with more than 2 million clones, 80% to 95% of them seen once. With respect to this clone: The target antigen is unknown.

Study-level results: Sampling was confined to blood; repertoires within tissues likely differ. Among non-shared clonotypes, generation probabilities were lower than among those shared by all four donors. Richness estimates generally favored naive over memory subsets.

As defined, naive CD8 cells were CD45RO-negative and positively selected for CCR7, with terminally differentiated effector memory CD45RA+ cells excluded. This TCR was sampled from a man aged 18 to 30 in good health. Some clones in this sample may be carry-over from other donors' samples. The specimen was naive CD8+ T cells from PBMCs. J is TRBJ2-2 and V is TRBV5-1; D unresolved. The CDR3 nucleotides are TGCGCCAGCAGCTGGTACGGGTCCGGGGAGCTGTTTTTT. Protein: CASSWYGSGELFF.